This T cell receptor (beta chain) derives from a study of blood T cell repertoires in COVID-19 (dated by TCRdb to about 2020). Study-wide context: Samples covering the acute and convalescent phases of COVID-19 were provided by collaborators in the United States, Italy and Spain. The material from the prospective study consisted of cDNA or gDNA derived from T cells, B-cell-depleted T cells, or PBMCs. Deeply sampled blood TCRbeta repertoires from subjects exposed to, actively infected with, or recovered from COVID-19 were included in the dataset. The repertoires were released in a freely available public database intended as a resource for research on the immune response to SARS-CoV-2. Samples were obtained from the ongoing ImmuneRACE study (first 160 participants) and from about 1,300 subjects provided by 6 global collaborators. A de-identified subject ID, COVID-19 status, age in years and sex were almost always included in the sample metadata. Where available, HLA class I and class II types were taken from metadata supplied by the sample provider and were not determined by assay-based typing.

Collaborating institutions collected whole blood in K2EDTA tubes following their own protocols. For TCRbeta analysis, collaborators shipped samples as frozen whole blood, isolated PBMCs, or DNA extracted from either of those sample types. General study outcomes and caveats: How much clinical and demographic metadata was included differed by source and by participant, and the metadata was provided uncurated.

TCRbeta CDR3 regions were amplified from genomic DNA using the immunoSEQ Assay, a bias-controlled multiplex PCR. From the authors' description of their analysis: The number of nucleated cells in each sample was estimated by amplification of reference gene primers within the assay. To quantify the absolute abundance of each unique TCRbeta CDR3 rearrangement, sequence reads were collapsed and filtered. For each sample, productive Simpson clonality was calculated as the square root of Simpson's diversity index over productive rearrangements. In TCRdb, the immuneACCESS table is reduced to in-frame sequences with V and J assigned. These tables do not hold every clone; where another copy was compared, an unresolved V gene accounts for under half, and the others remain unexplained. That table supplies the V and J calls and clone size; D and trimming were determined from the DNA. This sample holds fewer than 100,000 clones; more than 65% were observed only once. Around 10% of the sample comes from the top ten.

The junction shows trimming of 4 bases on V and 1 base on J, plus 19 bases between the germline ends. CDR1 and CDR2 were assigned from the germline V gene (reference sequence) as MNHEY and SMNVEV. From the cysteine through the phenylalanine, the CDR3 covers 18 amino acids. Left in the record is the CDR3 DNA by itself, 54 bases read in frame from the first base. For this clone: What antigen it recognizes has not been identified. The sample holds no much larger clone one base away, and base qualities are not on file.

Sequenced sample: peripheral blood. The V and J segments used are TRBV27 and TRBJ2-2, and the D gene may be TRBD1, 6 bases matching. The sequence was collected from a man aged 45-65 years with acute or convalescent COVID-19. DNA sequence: TGTGCCAGCAGTTCAAATCAACTAGGGACAAGGAACACCGGGGAGCTGTTTTTT. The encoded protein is CASSSNQLGTRNTGELFF.